The 22 T cell receptor beta chains below come from one sample, sequenced in a study of blood T cells in healthy people across ages. Primed by a sample-barcoded 5' primer and a J-beta primer mix, a second PCR proceeded for roughly 6 to 12 cycles. TCRdb fed the 5' RACE reads into MiXCR, producing one record per CDR3 protein. The data hold over 300,000 distinct CDR3 sequences, with approximately 52% observed a single time. Sequencing input: blood. The receptors derive from a man in his 60s in good health.

CDR3 nucleotides: TGTGCCAGCAGCCCTAAGCAAACCTACAATGAGCAGTTCTTC. Its protein is CASSPKQTYNEQFF. The chain is built from TRBV12-3 or TRBV12-4 and TRBJ2-1; D remains ambiguous. The CDR3 length is 14 residues. V was clipped by 6 bases and J by 2 bases, with 11 bases between them.

The genes are TRBV7-2 and TRBJ2-1; 9 nucleotides agree with TRBD1. This CDR3 region has 15 residues. CDR1 is SGHTA and CDR2 is FQGNSA in the germline V gene. After removal of 5 bases from V and 9 bases from J, the junction contained 11 bases not matched to a gene. CDR3 sequence: CASSTDRGPTIEQFF. The CDR3 bases are TGTGCCAGCAGCACGGACAGGGGACCCACTATTGAGCAGTTCTTC.

The J gene is TRBJ2-2, the V gene TRBV7-2; 7 bases fit TRBD1. CDR3 length equals 14 residues. V dropped 3 bases and J dropped 4; count of bases not matched to a gene: 2. The germline V gene encodes CDR1 SGHTA and CDR2 FQGNSA. The CDR3 loop reads CASSFSGGTGELFF. The CDR3 DNA reads TGTGCCAGCAGCTTCTCAGGGGGCACCGGGGAGCTGTTTTTT.

The CDR3 sequence is CAIRGPSSTETQYF. The CDR3 DNA sequence: TGTGCCATCAGAGGTCCTTCCTCAACCGAGACCCAGTACTTC. The V gene is TRBV10-3, the J gene TRBJ2-7; D remains unclear. The assigned J gene may be wrong: the sequence end matches TRBJ2-5 better. This CDR3 contains 14 residues. Per germline, CDR1 ENHRY and CDR2 SYGVKD.

The chain is built from TRBV11-2 and TRBJ2-1; tentatively, D is TRBD1 or TRBD2 (6 bases each). The V gene's germline CDR1 is SGHAT and CDR2 FQNNGV. CDR3 size: 15 residues. V shed 7 bases and J shed 10 bases, with 23 bases lying between them. The CDR3 protein is CASTQGGGGVKEQFF. In DNA, the CDR3 is TGTGCCAGCACACAAGGGGGAGGCGGGGTGAAGGAGCAGTTCTTC. Variable domain in full (rest from reference TRBV11-2 and TRBJ2-1): EAGVAQSPRYKIIEKRQSVAFWCNPISGHATLYWYQQILGQGPKLLIQFQNNGVVDDSQLPKDRFSAERLKGVDSTLKIQPAKLEDSAVYLCASTQGGGGVKEQFFGPGTRLTVL.

This clonotype was observed a few times. CDR3 residues: CAWGTGVVTDTQYF. The CDR3 region has the DNA TGTGCCTGGGGGACTGGCGTGGTCACAGATACGCAGTATTTT. V is TRBV30 and J is TRBJ2-3, with a possible D match to TRBD2 (6 bases). This CDR3 comprises 14 residues. With 5 bases removed from V and 2 bases from J, the gap between germline ends came to 14 bases. Germline loops: CDR1 GTSNPN, CDR2 SVGIG (reference sequence).

This clonotype was observed at least ten times. V and J are TRBV20-1 and TRBJ2-7; TRBD1 aligns across 9 bases. Germline V gene lookup returns CDR1 DFQATT and CDR2 SNEGSKA (reference sequence). The trim removed 4 bases at V and 3 bases at J, leaving 4 bases unmatched. The CDR3 is 13 residues long. The CDR3 loop is CSANPGQGYEQYF. The CDR3 nucleotides read TGCAGTGCTAACCCGGGACAGGGCTACGAGCAGTACTTC.

The chain combines TRBV10-3 with TRBJ2-5; 7 nucleotides agree with TRBD1. The ends lost 7 bases at V and 2 bases at J; junction bases unmatched: 4. The CDR3 is 13 amino acids. CDR1 is ENHRY, CDR2 SYGVKD, per germline. The CDR3 sequence is CAIKGTEQETQYF. CDR3 nucleotide sequence: TGTGCCATCAAAGGGACAGAGCAAGAGACCCAGTACTTC.

The chain uses TRBV7-3 and TRBJ2-7; perhaps TRBD1 as D (6 bases). TRBJ2-5 matches the DNA end more closely, so the J call is doubtful. Germline lookup yields CDR1 SGHTA and CDR2 FQGTGA. The CDR3 extends over 15 amino acids. Here the CDR3 DNA reads TGTGCCAGCAGCCCAGGACAGAGCTTCCAAGAGACCCAGTACTTC. Protein product: CASSPGQSFQETQYF.

The rearrangement uses TRBV7-2 and TRBJ2-5; the match to TRBD1 covers 8 bases. The CDR3 spans 14 residues. V was clipped by 1 base and J by 5 bases; unmatched bases: 3. Germline CDR1 reads SGHTA; CDR2 reads FQGNSA. The CDR3 protein is CASSLDNRGETQYF. CDR3 sequence (DNA): TGTGCCAGCAGCTTAGACAACAGGGGGGAGACCCAGTACTTC.

In nucleotides, the CDR3 is TGCGCCAGCAGCTTGGCCAAGCAGACAGATACGCAGTATTTT. It is translated as CASSLAKQTDTQYF. This chain links TRBV5-1 with TRBJ2-3; unclear D gene. The germline V gene encodes CDR1 SGHRS and CDR2 YFSETQ. Trimming pared 0 bases from V and 3 bases from J, leaving 8 bases between. The CDR3 extends over 14 amino acids.

This clonotype occurred a few times. V is TRBV12-3 or TRBV12-4 and J is TRBJ2-7; D may be TRBD2 (6 bases). Trimming took off 6 bases at V and 3 bases at J, with 9 bases between the two ends. This CDR3 contains 12 residues. The chain's CDR3 is CASRSGLYEQYF. The CDR3, as DNA: TGTGCCAGCAGATCGGGACTCTACGAGCAGTACTTC.

The chain links TRBV20-1 to TRBJ2-7; the D gene is possibly TRBD2 (6 bases). V lost 6 bases to trimming and J lost 7 bases, with 22 bases between them. Looked up from germline, CDR1 is DFQATT and CDR2 is SNEGSKA (reference sequence). This CDR3 comprises 14 residues. The CDR3 nucleotides are TGCAGTGCCCCCCGGGACTTAGCCTACAATGAGCAGTACTTC. This translates into CSAPRDLAYNEQYF.

The chain links TRBV7-2 to TRBJ1-5; no clear D gene. V was cut by 5 bases and J by 2 bases, with 16 bases left in between. Germline V gene data show CDR1 as SGHTA and CDR2 as FQGNSA. CDR3 length: 16 amino acids. The CDR3 is CASSRSGPLGNQPQHF. DNA for the CDR3: TGTGCCAGCAGCCGTTCTGGGCCTTTAGGCAATCAGCCCCAGCATTTT.

The rearrangement uses TRBV4-3 and TRBJ2-1; D might be TRBD2 (6 bases). CDR1 and CDR2 from the germline V gene are LGHNA and YSLEER. Trimming stripped 0 bases from V and 13 bases from J, with 16 bases between. This CDR3 is built from 14 residues. CDR3 DNA: TGCGCCAGCAGCCAAGAGCCGGACGGAGGGACCCAGTTCTTC. Protein: CASSQEPDGGTQFF.

V usage is TRBV29-1 and J usage is TRBJ2-7; D may correspond to TRBD1 or TRBD2 (5 bases each). Germline-derived CDR1 and CDR2 are SQVTM and ANQGSEA. The V end lost 7 bases, the J end lost 2 bases, and 15 bases lay between the germline ends. This CDR3 is 13 amino acids long. The CDR3 region is CSARGPSTYEQYF. Written as DNA, the CDR3 is TGCAGCGCCCGGGGACCGAGTACCTACGAGCAGTACTTC.

This clonotype was seen more than once but under ten times. This rearrangement joins TRBV4-3 to TRBJ2-4; 7 nucleotides line up with TRBD1. The ends lost 0 bases at V and 1 base at J; junction bases unmatched: 6. This CDR3 spans 17 amino acids. Germline-derived CDR1 and CDR2 are LGHNA and YSLEER. CDR3 residues: CASSQDQRQGAKNIQYF. CDR3 DNA: TGCGCCAGCAGCCAAGATCAAAGACAGGGCGCCAAAAACATTCAGTACTTC.

CDR3 coding DNA: TGTGCCTGGAGGGCCAGCGGTGGGGTAGATACGCAGTATTTT. It translates to CAWRASGGVDTQYF. The V gene is TRBV30, the J gene TRBJ2-3, with D maybe TRBD2 (5 bases). CDR1 and CDR2 (germline): GTSNPN, SVGIG (reference sequence). The CDR3 spans 14 residues. The V and J ends lost 3 bases and 5 bases respectively, with 15 bases between them.

This rearrangement joins TRBV28 to TRBJ1-6, with no clear D. The ends were cut back, 2 bases at V and 7 bases at J, with 18 bases in the middle. Per the germline V gene, CDR1 is MDHEN and CDR2 is SYDVKM. The length of the CDR3 is 17 residues. CDR3 DNA sequence: TGTGCCAGCAGTTTAACTACGAACCGGGTGAAGAATTCACCCCTCCACTTT. This sequence encodes CASSLTTNRVKNSPLHF.

This clonotype was recorded a few times. V usage is TRBV29-1 and J usage is TRBJ2-5; TRBD2 matches 10 bases. This CDR3 comprises 17 residues. The V gene end was trimmed by 7 bases and the J gene end by 11 bases; junction bases not matched to a gene: 25. From germline, CDR1 is SQVTM and CDR2 ANQGSEA. The CDR3 bases are TGCAGCGCCCAAGTCCTAGCGGGAGTCCTGGTGCACAATGAGCAGTACTTC. The encoded protein is CSAQVLAGVLVHNEQYF.

J is TRBJ1-6 and V is TRBV3-1; 8 nucleotides agree with TRBD1. There are 16 residues in the CDR3. Trimming took 4 bases from V and 7 from J; bases not matched to a gene: 9. In germline, CDR1 is LGHDT, CDR2 YNNKEL (reference sequence). The CDR3 DNA follows: TGTGCCAGCAGCCTGAGGACAGGGAACTTAAATTCACCCCTCCACTTT. Residues: CASSLRTGNLNSPLHF.

This chain joins TRBV24-1 and TRBJ2-7, with 9 nucleotides matching TRBD2. After removal of 10 bases from V and 7 bases from J, the junction contained 10 bases not matched to a gene. Germline V gene lookup returns CDR1 KGHDR and CDR2 SFDVKD. The CDR3 is 13 residues long. CDR3: CATRLAENNEQYF. As DNA, the CDR3 is TGTGCCACTCGACTAGCGGAGAACAATGAGCAGTACTTC.